This TCR beta chain was observed in a study of T cells after yellow fever vaccination. The CDR3 is made up of 14 amino acids. Germline lookup yields CDR1 SGHRS and CDR2 YFSETQ. Trimming took 6 bases from V and 4 from J; bases not matched to a gene: 9. For TCR, cDNA came from 5'RACE template switching, which added a universal primer site and UMIs. Each CDR3 protein is one row after TCRdb ran MiXCR on the 5' RACE reads. Found here are a few hundred thousand distinct CDR3 sequences, less than 9.5% of them singletons; the top ten hold 15% to 20%. The study, taken as a whole, reports: It was the secondary response that reached its peak faster, day 5 versus 15, but it was weaker. Contamination of FACS-sorted repertoires by abundant clonotypes from the bulk population could occur. Just a small share of clonotypes turned up in the CD4 compartment as well as the CD8 compartment.

Points on this clonotype: Its antigen is not known.

This sequence was found in a man younger than 35 who received the YFV17D yellow fever vaccine. This chain uses TRBV5-1 with TRBJ2-7; the match to TRBD1 covers 8 bases. This specimen was PBMCs, taken roughly 46 days after the first yellow fever vaccination. CDR3 DNA sequence: TGCGCCAGCATGACAGGGGACAGCCCGTACGAGCAGTACTTC. It translates to CASMTGDSPYEQYF.